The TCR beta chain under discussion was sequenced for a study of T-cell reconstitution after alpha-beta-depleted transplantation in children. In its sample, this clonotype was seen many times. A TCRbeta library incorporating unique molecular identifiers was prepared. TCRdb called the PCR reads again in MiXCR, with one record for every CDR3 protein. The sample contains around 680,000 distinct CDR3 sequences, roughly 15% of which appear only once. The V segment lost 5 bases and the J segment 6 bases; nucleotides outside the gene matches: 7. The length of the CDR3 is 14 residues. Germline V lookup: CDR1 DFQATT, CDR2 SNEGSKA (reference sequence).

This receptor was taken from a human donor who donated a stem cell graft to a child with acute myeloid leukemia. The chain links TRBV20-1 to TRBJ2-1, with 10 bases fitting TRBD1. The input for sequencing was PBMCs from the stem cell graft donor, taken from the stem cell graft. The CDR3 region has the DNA TGCAGTGCTCCCGACGGACAGGGGGGCAATGAGCAGTTCTTC. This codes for CSAPDGQGGNEQFF.